Listed here are 3 T cell receptor beta chains from one sample, sequenced in a study of shared clonotypes between healthy human individuals. Only in-frame clones appear in the TCRdb table, and some are missing; sequencing was by immunoSEQ multiplex PCR. The table includes some 1,400,000 clones, roughly 96% detected once. Sample: naive CD4+ T cells sorted from blood. Subset reported: CD45RA+ positively selected. These receptors were collected from a man aged 25 to 45 in good health.

The chain couples TRBV28 to TRBJ1-2; D remains unclear. The length of the CDR3 is 15 residues. Trimming cost V 6 bases and J 8 bases, with 22 bases left between them. Per germline, CDR1 MDHEN and CDR2 SYDVKM. The CDR3 region has the DNA TGTGCCAGCAGGGGTCCGGGATCCACCGCTATCGGCTACACCTTC. It encodes CASRGPGSTAIGYTF.

The genes are TRBV5-1 and TRBJ2-2; TRBD2 aligns across 10 bases. This CDR3 is built from 15 residues. The J segment lost 5 bases and the V segment lost 7 bases, leaving 8 bases of the junction unmatched. Germline CDR1 and CDR2: SGHRS and YFSETQ. CDR3 nucleotide sequence: TGCGCCAGCGGGGAGCGGGAGGGCTCGACCGGGGAGCTGTTTTTT. Translation: CASGEREGSTGELFF.

The chain uses TRBV5-1 and TRBJ2-7, with unresolved D. This CDR3 is built from 15 residues. The V and J ends lost 1 base and 0 bases respectively, with 11 bases between them. From germline, CDR1 is SGHRS and CDR2 YFSETQ. CDR3 region: CASSLTSERSYEQYF. The DNA of the CDR3 is TGCGCCAGCAGCTTGACGTCAGAACGCTCCTACGAGCAGTACTTC.